Below are 3 T cell receptor beta chains sequenced from a single sample in a study of blood T cells in healthy people across ages. Primed by a sample-barcoded 5' primer and a J-beta primer mix, a second PCR proceeded for about 7 to 11 cycles. TCRdb independently ran MiXCR on the 5' RACE reads; one entry per CDR3 protein. The sample holds 540,000 or so distinct CDR3 sequences, approximately 27% seen once. Sequencing was done on a sample of blood. Source of these receptors: an older woman in good health.

Only a few counts were recorded for this clonotype. This rearrangement joins TRBV5-1 to TRBJ2-5, with 7 bases matching TRBD2. CDR1 and CDR2 from the germline V gene are SGHRS and YFSETQ. The CDR3 has 15 amino acids. The V and J ends lost 3 bases and 1 base, in that order; junction bases with no gene match: 6. Here the CDR3 DNA reads TGCGCCAGCAGCTCCGCGGGGGAGGCCCAAGAGACCCAGTACTTC. This gives the protein CASSSAGEAQETQYF.

This clonotype occurred a few times. V and J are TRBV6-1 and TRBJ1-1, with 9 bases matching TRBD1. J lost 1 base, V lost 11 bases, and 20 bases had no gene match. Germline V gene sequence: CDR1 MNHNS, CDR2 SASEGT. This CDR3 region has 18 residues. CDR3 sequence (DNA): TGTGCCGCCGGCGGGTTTGGGACAGGGAAGAGGGGGAACACTGAAGCTTTCTTT. Amino acids: CAAGGFGTGKRGNTEAFF.

This clonotype was found a few times. The chain is built from TRBV29-1 and TRBJ1-4; D call uncertain. The germline gives CDR1 SQVTM, CDR2 ANQGSEA. V was trimmed by 4 bases and J by 6 bases, leaving 18 bases between them. This CDR3 spans 15 amino acids. The CDR3 bases are TGCAGCGTTGGAACTAGCGGGAGAAGGGATGAAAAACTGTTTTTT. This gives the protein CSVGTSGRRDEKLFF. Full variable domain (remainder filled in from reference TRBV29-1 and TRBJ1-4): SAVISQKPSRDICQRGTSLTIQCQVDSQVTMMFWYRQQPGQSLTLIATANQGSEATYESGFVIDKFPISRPNLTFSTLTVSNMSPEDSSIYLCSVGTSGRRDEKLFFGSGTQLSVL.